Following are 23 T cell receptor beta chains from one sample sequenced in a study of T cells in Graves' hyperthyroidism and ophthalmopathy. Regions amplified from RNA transcripts were the TCR beta CDR3 regions. When the TCR CDR3 underwent first-round RT-PCR, the HTBI primer set was used. TCRdb reprocessed the multiplex PCR reads with MiXCR, giving one entry per CDR3 protein. The table shows some 420,000 distinct CDR3 sequences, with roughly 13% occurring only once. Sequencing was performed on blood. The receptors here all came from a woman aged 18-35 years with Graves' hyperthyroidism.

V and J are TRBV10-2 and TRBJ2-5; D remains ambiguous. The CDR3 runs to 12 residues. Looked up from germline, CDR1 is WSHSY and CDR2 is SAAADI. Trimming left V 3 bases short and J 5 bases short, with 7 bases between. CDR3 nucleotides: TGCGCCAGCAGTGAACAAGCGGAGACCCAGTACTTC. Encoded protein: CASSEQAETQYF.

This clonotype was found many times. The chain's CDR3 is CSVNHKGISSGANVLTF. DNA of the CDR3: TGCAGCGTTAACCACAAGGGAATCAGCTCTGGGGCCAACGTCCTGACTTTC. This chain connects TRBV29-1 to TRBJ2-6; D unclear. Germline lookup yields CDR1 SQVTM and CDR2 ANQGSEA. This CDR3 is built from 17 residues. Trimming removed 5 bases from V and 0 bases from J, with 17 bases in between.

The V gene is TRBV20-1, the J gene TRBJ1-1; maybe TRBD1 (6 bases). Germline loops: CDR1 DFQATT, CDR2 SNEGSKA (reference sequence). The CDR3 loop spans 15 amino acids. Deletions cut 1 base from V and 1 base from J, with 13 bases between. The CDR3 region has the DNA TGCAGTGCTAGAGCAGTGGACAGCGCGAACACTGAAGCTTTCTTT. Its protein is CSARAVDSANTEAFF.

At least ten counts were recorded for this clonotype. The genes are TRBV18 and TRBJ2-7; D may be TRBD2 (5 bases). This CDR3 region has 13 residues. Trimming took off 8 bases at V and 0 bases at J, with 11 bases between the two ends. Germline V lookup: CDR1 KGHSH, CDR2 LQKENI. For the CDR3, the DNA is TGTGCCAGCAGTCCGGGAACCTCCTACGAGCAGTACTTC. Its translation: CASSPGTSYEQYF.

This clonotype was observed many times. V is TRBV5-6 and J is TRBJ2-7, with TRBD1 matching over 8 bases. The CDR3 runs to 12 residues. With V trimmed by 4 bases and J by 5 bases, 2 bases remained unmatched. Germline V gene lookup returns CDR1 SGHDT and CDR2 YYEEEE. The CDR3 here is CASSVDRDEQYF. CDR3 DNA sequence: TGTGCCAGCAGCGTGGACAGGGACGAGCAGTACTTC.

The chain recombines TRBV12-3 or TRBV12-4 with TRBJ1-2, with D perhaps TRBD1 (5 bases). The CDR3 spans 16 residues. With 10 bases removed from V and 14 bases from J, the gap between germline ends came to 35 bases. CDR3 region: CATFRGSSSRRNGETF. For the CDR3, the DNA is TGTGCCACCTTTAGGGGCAGTTCCTCCCGTCGTAATGGCGAAACCTTC.

Ten or more counts support this clonotype. This rearrangement joins TRBV27 to TRBJ1-1, with D unresolved. Trimming removed 4 bases at V and 4 bases at J, with 13 bases between. The germline CDR1 and CDR2 sequences are MNHEY and SMNVEV (reference sequence). The CDR3 consists of 14 residues. The CDR3 region has the DNA TGTGCCAGCAGTTGGGGTTTCGGCGTCACTGAAGCTTTCTTT. It codes for CASSWGFGVTEAFF.

This clonotype appeared many times. V usage is TRBV7-3 and J usage is TRBJ2-2, with D possibly TRBD1 on 7 matching bases. The V gene's germline CDR1 is SGHTA and CDR2 FQGTGA. This CDR3 is built from 14 residues. V was trimmed by 3 bases and J by 6 bases, leaving 11 bases between them. Written as DNA, the CDR3 is TGTGCCAGCAGCTTGCCAGGGGGGTCCGGGGAGCTGTTTTTT. Its translation: CASSLPGGSGELFF.

The chain links TRBV9 to TRBJ2-7; D might be TRBD1 (5 bases). V lost 0 bases and J lost 2, with 9 bases in between. The CDR3 runs to 14 residues. The germline CDR1 and CDR2 sequences are SGDLS and YYNGEE. CDR3 in amino acids: CASSVGTNPYEQYF. The DNA of the CDR3 is TGTGCCAGCAGCGTAGGGACAAACCCCTACGAGCAGTACTTC.

This clonotype was seen ten or more times. V and J are TRBV12-3 or TRBV12-4 and TRBJ2-3; D possibly corresponds to TRBD2 (5 bases). The germline V and J ends were trimmed by 5 bases and 3 bases, with 9 bases remaining between them. The CDR3 is 13 amino acids. The CDR3 bases are TGTGCCAGCAGTGAGGACTCAACAGATACGCAGTATTTT. It translates to CASSEDSTDTQYF.

In its sample, this clonotype was seen many times. The chain recombines TRBV29-1 with TRBJ1-4; 7 bases are a match to TRBD1. This CDR3 spans 16 amino acids. Per the germline V gene, CDR1 is SQVTM and CDR2 is ANQGSEA. V shed 5 bases and J 0 bases; nucleotides not matched to a gene: 9. CDR3 region: CSVTRTGTATNEKLFF. CDR3 DNA: TGCAGCGTTACCCGGACAGGCACTGCAACTAATGAAAAACTGTTTTTT.

Many counts were recorded for this clonotype. The V and J genes are TRBV7-8 and TRBJ2-1; 14 bases agree with TRBD2. The CDR3 consists of 17 residues. J gave up 6 bases and V 1 base, and 5 bases lay outside the gene matches. The germline CDR1 and CDR2 sequences are SGHVS and FQNEAQ. DNA of the CDR3: TGTGCCAGCAGCTTAGGGACTAGCGGGAGGCTGGGCAATGAGCAGTTCTTC. Translating gives CASSLGTSGRLGNEQFF.

At least ten counts were recorded for this clonotype. This chain uses TRBV10-3 with TRBJ2-1; the D gene is possibly TRBD2 (5 bases). Trimming removed 2 bases from V and 4 bases from J, with 9 bases in between. CDR3 length: 14 residues. Germline V gene sequence: CDR1 ENHRY, CDR2 SYGVKD. The CDR3 here is CAISEATGYNEQFF. CDR3 in DNA: TGTGCCATCAGTGAGGCGACGGGATACAATGAGCAGTTCTTC.

This clonotype has a handful of counts. A much larger clone differs from this one at a single base, so this may be a read error. V usage is TRBV28 and J usage is TRBJ2-7; the match to TRBD1 covers 9 bases. The CDR3 runs 15 residues. Germline V gene data show CDR1 as MDHEN and CDR2 as SYDVKM. The junction had 7 bases not matched to a gene; V was cut back by 5 bases and J by 2 bases. CDR3 region: CASSARTGDAYEQYF. In DNA, the CDR3 is TGTGCCAGCAGTGCCAGGACAGGGGATGCCTACGAGCAGTACTTC.

Worth noting for this clonotype: A read error may account for a junction end that differs from germline. V and J are TRBV7-3 and TRBJ2-1; D is ambiguous. Germline V gene data show CDR1 as SGHTA and CDR2 as FQGTGA. This CDR3 region has 12 residues. CDR3 sequence reads: CASSLDLNKQFF. The CDR3 bases are TGTGCCAGCAGCTTAGACCTCAATAAGCAGTTCTTC. Combining the CDR3 with reference TRBV7-3 and TRBJ2-1 gives the whole variable domain GAGVSQTPSNKVTEKGKYVELRCDPISGHTALYWYRQSLGQGPEFLIYFQGTGAADDSGLPNDRFFAVRPEGSVSTLKIQRTERGDSAVYLCASSLDLNKQFFGPGTRLTVL.

This clonotype was detected many times. The chain links TRBV3-1 to TRBJ1-3; D remains ambiguous. CDR3 length: 15 residues. Trimming cost V 1 base and J 0 bases, with 7 bases left between them. Germline V lookup: CDR1 LGHDT, CDR2 YNNKEL (reference sequence). CDR3 in amino acids: CASSQVLRSGNTIYF. The DNA of the CDR3 is TGTGCCAGCAGCCAAGTTTTACGCTCTGGAAACACCATATATTTT.

This clonotype was seen only a few times. This sequence joins TRBV10-3 and TRBJ1-1; D is unresolved. This CDR3 contains 14 residues. V was pared by 4 bases and J by 3 bases, with 12 bases between. The germline gives CDR1 ENHRY, CDR2 SYGVKD. The CDR3 DNA follows: TGTGCCATCAGTGGCGGTGGGTCAGACACTGAAGCTTTCTTT. It codes for CAISGGGSDTEAFF.

The sample holds many counts of this clonotype. V gene TRBV5-1 combines with J gene TRBJ2-3; D is undetermined. CDR3 length: 15 amino acids. Germline CDR1 reads SGHRS; CDR2 reads YFSETQ. V was clipped by 1 base and J by 1 base, with 10 bases between them. The CDR3 sequence is CASSLRSARTDTQYF. CDR3 coding DNA: TGCGCCAGCAGCTTGCGCAGCGCCCGCACAGATACGCAGTATTTT.

This clonotype was seen at least ten times. V usage is TRBV7-9 and J usage is TRBJ2-1, with 12 bases matching TRBD1. The V and J ends lost 7 bases and 9 bases, in that order; junction bases with no gene match: 7. Germline lookup yields CDR1 SEHNR and CDR2 FQNEAQ (reference sequence). The CDR3 totals 14 residues. The CDR3 region is CASNRDRGLSEQFF. In DNA form, the CDR3 reads TGTGCCAGCAACCGGGACAGGGGGCTGAGTGAGCAGTTCTTC.

This clonotype was observed many times. V is TRBV11-2 and J is TRBJ1-2; no definite D call. With 5 bases removed from V and 8 bases from J, the gap between germline ends came to 18 bases. Germline V CDR1 and CDR2: SGHAT, FQNNGV. This CDR3 contains 14 residues. CDR3 protein: CASSRESGAGGYTF. CDR3 bases: TGTGCCAGCAGCCGGGAGTCAGGTGCGGGCGGCTACACCTTC.

V is TRBV7-3 and J is TRBJ2-3; D gene uncertain. This CDR3 has 14 residues. V lost 1 base, J lost 6 bases, and 11 bases lay in between. The germline CDR1 and CDR2 sequences are SGHTA and FQGTGA. DNA for the CDR3: TGTGCCAGCAGCTTAAATAGAGCAGCGGATACGCAGTATTTT. Its protein is CASSLNRAADTQYF.

The table lists this clonotype with a few counts. CDR3 DNA: TGTGCCAGCAGAGGACTAGCGGGAGAATTTTCCGGGGAGCTGTTTTTT. It specifies CASRGLAGEFSGELFF. The chain carries TRBV12-3 or TRBV12-4 and TRBJ2-2, with 13 bases matching TRBD2. J was trimmed by 6 bases and V by 6 bases; bases with no gene match: 7. This CDR3 region has 16 residues.

This clonotype was seen at least ten times. The chain employs TRBV27 and TRBJ1-1; TRBD1 matches 9 bases. CDR1 and CDR2 (germline): MNHEY, SMNVEV (reference sequence). The CDR3 length is 15 residues. V lost 5 bases to trimming and J lost 4 bases; unmatched junction nucleotides: 8. The CDR3: CASSLGTGSGTEAFF. The DNA of the CDR3 is TGTGCCAGCAGTCTCGGGACAGGGAGTGGCACTGAAGCTTTCTTT.